The text below deals with one TCR beta chain. Participants were placed into cohorts based on the clinical history they reported. Recovery among Cohort 3 donors was established by two negative PCRs, clearance, or symptom resolution. Authors' data handling: The assay estimated nucleated cells by amplifying reference gene primers. Using immunoSEQ multiplex PCR, the repertoire was profiled, and TCRdb retains in-frame clones only, with some absent. That table supplies the V and J calls and clone size; D and trimming were determined from the DNA. The sample records 250,000 to 300,000 clones, 80% to 90% being singletons. The sample originates from a study of blood T cell repertoires in COVID-19. Looking at the study overall: The cDNA or gDNA used as material had been derived from T cells, B-cell-depleted T cells, or PBMCs.

This receptor was identified in a man in his forties or fifties who had recovered from COVID-19. Sequenced input: PBMCs or T cells enriched from blood (not recorded which).

The CDR3 sequence: CASSFLSSGNTIYF. CDR3 nucleotides: TGTGCCAGCAGTTTTCTGAGCTCTGGAAACACCATATATTTT. J is TRBJ1-3 and V is TRBV28; no definite D call. The length of the CDR3 is 14 residues. CDR1 and CDR2 (germline): MDHEN, SYDVKM. Trimming pared 3 bases from V and 0 bases from J, leaving 6 bases between.